This T cell receptor (beta chain) was obtained from a study of cytomegalovirus exposure and HLA in healthy donors. At the level of the study: As an earlier analysis found, 150 million to 200 million T cells yielded approximately 110 million unique TCR beta sequences. Study-level points and caveats: The study had only CMV serostatus as immune exposure information. HLA alleles were associated with 16,000 or so TCR beta sequences in a later analysis at 0.05 false discovery rate. There were several of the most significant clusters that appeared linked to common viral pathogens in a later analysis.

The primer mix had 60 Vbeta and 13 Jbeta primers. Method: immunoSEQ multiplex PCR; TCRdb's copy keeps in-frame clones and lacks some. The data contain some 130,000 clones, approximately 80% of them singletons. Germline V gives CDR1 KGHSH, CDR2 LQKENI. This CDR3 contains 14 residues. The V gene lost 2 bases and the J gene lost 0 bases, with 6 bases spanning the gap. As for this clone: The antigen is not known.

The sequenced sample consisted of PBMCs. The V call is TRBV18, the J call TRBJ2-3, with unresolved D. The clonotype was recovered from a male donor in good health and CMV-seropositive. The DNA of the CDR3 is TGTGCCAGCTCACCAACTGTGAGCACAGATACGCAGTATTTT. Its translation: CASSPTVSTDTQYF.